Listed here are 2 T cell receptor beta chains from one sample, sequenced in a study of blood T cell repertoires in COVID-19. Method: immunoSEQ multiplex PCR; TCRdb's copy keeps in-frame clones and lacks some. The table includes about 250,000 clones, approximately 83% detected once. The sample taken for sequencing was peripheral blood. The receptors come from a man aged 45-60 years with active or convalescent COVID-19.

This clone was counted only a few times. The chain combines TRBV5-6 with TRBJ2-7, with 7 positions matching TRBD1. The CDR3 loop spans 14 amino acids. Germline lookup yields CDR1 SGHDT and CDR2 YYEEEE. After removal of 2 bases from V and 2 bases from J, the junction contained 4 bases not matched to a gene. The CDR3 sequence: CASSLQGRAYEQYF. The DNA of the CDR3 is TGTGCCAGCAGCTTACAGGGGCGGGCCTACGAGCAGTACTTC.

J is TRBJ2-2 and V is TRBV6-2 or TRBV6-3, with TRBD1 identical over 10 bases. J was trimmed by 6 bases and V by 2 bases; bases with no gene match: 6. Germline assignment: CDR1 MNHEY and CDR2 SVGEGT. The CDR3 is 16 residues long. As DNA, the CDR3 is TGTGCCAGCAGTTACCCCGGGACAGGGGTGGCCGGGGAGCTGTTTTTT. As protein: CASSYPGTGVAGELFF.